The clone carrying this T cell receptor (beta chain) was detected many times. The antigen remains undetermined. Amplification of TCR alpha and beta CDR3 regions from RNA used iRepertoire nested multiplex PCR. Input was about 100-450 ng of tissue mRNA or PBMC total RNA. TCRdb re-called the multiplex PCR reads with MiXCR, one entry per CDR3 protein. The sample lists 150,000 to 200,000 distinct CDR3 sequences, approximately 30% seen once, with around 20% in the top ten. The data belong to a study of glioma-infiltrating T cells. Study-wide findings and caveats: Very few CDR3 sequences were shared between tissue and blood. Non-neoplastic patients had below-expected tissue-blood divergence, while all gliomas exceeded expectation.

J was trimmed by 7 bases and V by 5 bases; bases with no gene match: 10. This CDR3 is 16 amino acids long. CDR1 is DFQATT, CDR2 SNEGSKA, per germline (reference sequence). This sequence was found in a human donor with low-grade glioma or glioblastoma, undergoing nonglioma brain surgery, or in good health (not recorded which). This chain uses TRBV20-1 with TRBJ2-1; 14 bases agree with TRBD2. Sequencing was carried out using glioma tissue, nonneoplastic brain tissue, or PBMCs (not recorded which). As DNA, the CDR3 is TGCAGTGCTCCGAGACCCGGACTAGCGGGAGGAAATGAGCAGTTCTTC. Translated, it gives CSAPRPGLAGGNEQFF.